This passage covers 22 T cell receptor beta chains from one sample sequenced in a study of CD8 T cells in Susac syndrome. About 0.5 to 1 ug RNA was reverse transcribed with random hexamers. TCRdb recomputed calls from the immunoSEQ multiplex PCR reads with MiXCR, one row per CDR3 protein. The repertoire holds 130,000 or so distinct CDR3 sequences, just over 95% seen once, with approximately 0.15% in the top ten. Sequences were obtained from CD4+ T cells from PBMCs. The receptors derive from a human donor with Susac syndrome.

The V and J genes are TRBV20-1 and TRBJ1-4; D gene uncertain. Germline CDR1 reads DFQATT; CDR2 reads SNEGSKA (reference sequence). This CDR3 has 15 amino acids. Trimming removed 0 bases at V and 1 base at J, with 9 bases between. The CDR3 DNA is TGCAGTGCTAGAGATTTGGGTGGAACTAATGAAAAACTGTTTTTT. Protein product: CSARDLGGTNEKLFF.

The chain uses TRBV25-1 and TRBJ2-5, with D uncertain. With 7 bases removed from V and 2 bases from J, the gap between germline ends came to 14 bases. Per germline, CDR1 MGHDK and CDR2 SYGVNS. The CDR3 contains 14 residues. Written as DNA, the CDR3 is TGTGCCAGCACCCCCGGCACTTATCAAGAGACCCAGTACTTC. Encoded protein: CASTPGTYQETQYF.

The gene calls are TRBV3-1 and TRBJ2-5; D might be TRBD2 (5 bases). Per the germline V gene, CDR1 is LGHDT and CDR2 is YNNKEL (reference sequence). CDR3 size: 16 residues. Trimming shortened V by 1 base and J by 0 bases, and 12 bases separated the two germline ends. CDR3 nucleotides: TGTGCCAGCAGCCAAGGTATTCAAGCGGACCAAGAGACCCAGTACTTC. Protein: CASSQGIQADQETQYF.

CDR3 sequence reads: CASSHKGGGEQFF. In DNA, the CDR3 is TGTGCCAGCAGCCACAAAGGGGGGGGAGAGCAGTTCTTC. V usage is TRBV12-3 or TRBV12-4 and J usage is TRBJ2-1; possibly TRBD2 for D (7 bases). Trimming removed 6 bases from V and 10 bases from J, with 16 bases in between. CDR3 length: 13 residues.

The gene calls are TRBV28 and TRBJ2-1, with D perhaps being TRBD1 or TRBD2 (6 bases each). V was shortened by 1 base and J by 10 bases, with 17 bases between the two germline ends. The CDR3 extends over 15 amino acids. The germline V gene encodes CDR1 MDHEN and CDR2 SYDVKM. As DNA, the CDR3 is TGTGCCAGCAGTTTATTGGCCGGGGGACACCAGGAGCAGTTCTTC. Translated: CASSLLAGGHQEQFF.

The V and J genes are TRBV7-9 and TRBJ2-5; maybe TRBD2 (5 bases). The CDR3 is 12 amino acids. The germline V gene has CDR1 SEHNR and CDR2 FQNEAQ (reference sequence). With 6 bases removed from V and 5 bases from J, the gap between germline ends came to 10 bases. CDR3 in DNA: TGTGCCAGCAGTTTATCGGGGGAGACCCAGTACTTC. Protein: CASSLSGETQYF.

The chain is built from TRBV4-3 and TRBJ1-4, with unresolved D. V lost 0 bases, J lost 8 bases, and 7 bases lay in between. Germline V lookup: CDR1 LGHNA, CDR2 YSLEER. The CDR3 contains 13 residues. This CDR3 reads CASSQDLSEKLFF. For the CDR3, the DNA is TGCGCCAGCAGCCAAGATCTTTCCGAAAAACTGTTTTTT.

The chain carries TRBV14 and TRBJ2-6; a weak D match, TRBD2 (5 bases). CDR1 and CDR2 (germline): SGHDN, FVKESK. The germline V and J ends were trimmed by 4 bases and 0 bases, with 10 bases remaining between them. The CDR3 consists of 16 residues. This CDR3 reads CASSLGLYSGANVLTF. DNA of the CDR3: TGTGCCAGCAGCCTTGGACTTTACTCTGGGGCCAACGTCCTGACTTTC.

The chain joins TRBV7-2 to TRBJ2-4; D possibly corresponds to TRBD2 (6 bases). Per the germline V gene, CDR1 is SGHTA and CDR2 is FQGNSA. V dropped 5 bases and J dropped 2 bases, with 13 bases sitting between them. The CDR3 is made up of 15 amino acids. The CDR3 DNA reads as TGTGCCAGCAGCCTAGTAGCGGCTACCAAAAACATTCAGTACTTC. Translating gives CASSLVAATKNIQYF.

V and J are TRBV27 and TRBJ2-7; weak D call: TRBD2 (6 bases). The CDR3 runs 14 residues. Germline loops: CDR1 MNHEY, CDR2 SMNVEV (reference sequence). V dropped 3 bases and J dropped 5 bases, with 14 bases sitting between them. CDR3 loop: CASSFVKGRHEQYF. CDR3 coding DNA: TGTGCCAGCAGTTTCGTTAAGGGGAGGCACGAGCAGTACTTC.

V and J are TRBV10-3 and TRBJ2-7; no reliable D call. Germline values: CDR1 ENHRY, CDR2 SYGVKD. This CDR3 has 12 residues. The V gene lost 3 bases and the J gene lost 2 bases, with 5 bases spanning the gap. The CDR3 loop is CAISESAYEQYF. In nucleotides, the CDR3 is TGTGCCATCAGTGAATCCGCCTACGAGCAGTACTTC.

DNA of the CDR3: TGTGCCAGCAGCTTAGTTGGGCTGCGGAGGCAAGAGACCCAGTACTTC. Amino acid sequence: CASSLVGLRRQETQYF. The chain employs TRBV7-8 and TRBJ2-5; possibly TRBD2 for D (5 bases). CDR1 is SGHVS, CDR2 FQNEAQ, per germline. Trimming left V 1 base short and J 2 bases short, with 14 bases between. The CDR3 is made up of 16 amino acids.

The chain uses TRBV30 and TRBJ2-7, with 9 bases lining up with TRBD1. Germline assignment: CDR1 GTSNPN and CDR2 SVGIG (reference sequence). V trimming: 5 bases; J trimming: 7 bases; junction bases outside the gene matches: 9. The CDR3 covers 13 residues. The CDR3 loop reads CAWSGTGTGEQYF. Here the CDR3 DNA reads TGTGCCTGGTCCGGGACAGGGACAGGAGAGCAGTACTTC.

The chain links TRBV12-3 or TRBV12-4 to TRBJ2-7; the D gene is possibly TRBD1 (6 bases). The V end was cut by 4 bases, the J end by 6 bases, with 19 bases between. The CDR3 sequence is 15 residues long. This CDR3 is CASSSYDRQIGEQYF. CDR3 nucleotide sequence: TGTGCCAGCAGTTCCTACGACAGGCAGATTGGCGAGCAGTACTTC.

The rearrangement links TRBV5-5 to TRBJ1-1; D remains unclear. The CDR3 has 12 amino acids. Germline CDR1 SGHKS, CDR2 YYEKEE (reference sequence). The V end was cut by 7 bases, the J end by 0 bases, with 7 bases between. CDR3 sequence reads: CASGNMNTEAFF. The DNA for the CDR3 is TGTGCCAGCGGGAACATGAACACTGAAGCTTTCTTT.

This clonotype appeared a single time. V usage is TRBV6-5 and J usage is TRBJ2-1; the D gene is possibly TRBD2 (6 bases). Trimming shortened V by 4 bases and J by 2 bases, and 15 bases separated the two germline ends. The CDR3 length is 16 residues. The germline gives CDR1 MNHEY, CDR2 SVGAGI. This CDR3 reads CASSLELSGAYNEQFF. The CDR3 coding sequence is TGTGCCAGCAGTTTAGAACTTAGCGGAGCCTACAATGAGCAGTTCTTC.

V and J are TRBV5-4 and TRBJ2-1, with D maybe TRBD2 (6 bases). Trimming stripped 6 bases from V and 0 bases from J, with 7 bases between. Germline CDR1 and CDR2: SGHNT and YYREEE (reference sequence). This CDR3 is built from 13 residues. DNA for the CDR3: TGTGCCAGCAACGGGAGCTCCTACAATGAGCAGTTCTTC. Amino acids: CASNGSSYNEQFF. Looking up the rest from reference TRBV5-4 and TRBJ2-1 gives the full variable domain: ETGVTQSPTHLIKTRGQQVTLRCSSQSGHNTVSWYQQALGQGPQFIFQYYREEENGRGNFPPRFSGLQFPNYSSELNVNALELDDSALYLCASNGSSYNEQFFGPGTRLTVL.

For this clonotype: The junction differs from germline at one of its ends, possibly a read error. V and J are TRBV5-1 and TRBJ1-1; TRBD1 is a possible D gene (5 bases). There are 16 residues in the CDR3. Germline CDR1 SGHRS, CDR2 YFSETQ. CDR3 region: CASSRAGGYMNTEVFF. Here the CDR3 DNA reads TGCGCCAGCAGCAGGGCTGGGGGGTACATGAACACTGAAGTTTTCTTT.

This clonotype showed up just once. The chain has TRBV19 and TRBJ1-1; 7 nucleotides align to TRBD1. With V trimmed by 6 bases and J by 11 bases, 12 bases remained unmatched. In germline, CDR1 is LNHDA, CDR2 SQIVND (reference sequence). The CDR3 spans 13 residues. The CDR3 sequence: CASSPDRDEKAFF. Written as DNA, the CDR3 is TGTGCCAGTAGCCCAGACAGGGACGAGAAGGCTTTCTTT.

The chain uses TRBV7-9 and TRBJ1-5, with D unresolved. Germline assignment: CDR1 SEHNR and CDR2 FQNEAQ (reference sequence). CDR3 length: 13 residues. V lost 4 bases and J lost 5, with 9 bases in between. The CDR3 sequence: CASSSLRDQPQHF. The CDR3 DNA reads as TGTGCCAGCAGCTCCCTGAGGGATCAGCCCCAGCATTTT.

The chain has TRBV9 and TRBJ2-7; 10 nucleotides match TRBD2. J was trimmed by 7 bases and V by 0 bases; bases with no gene match: 7. The germline gives CDR1 SGDLS, CDR2 YYNGEE. This CDR3 has 15 amino acids. The DNA of the CDR3 is TGTGCCAGCAGCGTAGAAGCGGGAGGGCCCGAGGAGCAGTACTTC. It encodes CASSVEAGGPEEQYF.

A single count supports this clonotype. The chain combines TRBV20-1 with TRBJ2-7; TRBD1 agrees at 8 bases. Germline V gives CDR1 DFQATT, CDR2 SNEGSKA (reference sequence). Germline trimming cut 2 bases from V and 3 bases from J; bases unmatched to any gene: 9. This CDR3 comprises 15 residues. The CDR3 coding sequence is TGCAGTGCTAGATCCGGACAGGGACACGGCTACGAGCAGTACTTC. Its translation is CSARSGQGHGYEQYF.